What follows are 9 T cell receptor beta chains derived from one specimen sequenced in a study of shared clonotypes between healthy human individuals. TCRdb keeps only in-frame clones here, not all; method: immunoSEQ multiplex PCR. In the table there are 1.5 million to 1.9 million clones, nearly 99% of which are singletons. The source material was naive CD4+ T cells sorted from blood. Specified subset: CD45RA+ positively selected. Source of these receptors: a man in his thirties or forties in good health.

The rearrangement uses TRBV5-1 and TRBJ2-5; D remains unclear. The CDR3 sequence is 14 residues long. V dropped 4 bases and J dropped 3 bases, with 13 bases sitting between them. Germline V gene sequence: CDR1 SGHRS, CDR2 YFSETQ. The CDR3, as DNA: TGCGCCAGCAGCCTGATACCGGGCGAAGAGACCCAGTACTTC. Translated, it gives CASSLIPGEETQYF.

The chain joins TRBV18 to TRBJ2-1; D call uncertain. This CDR3 is built from 16 residues. V lost 2 bases to trimming and J lost 0 bases, with 11 bases between them. Looked up from germline, CDR1 is KGHSH and CDR2 is LQKENI. The DNA for the CDR3 is TGTGCCAGCTCACCAGTACCCAGGAGCTCCTACAATGAGCAGTTCTTC. It translates to CASSPVPRSSYNEQFF.

This rearrangement joins TRBV15 to TRBJ2-1; TRBD1 matches at 8 bases. Germline V CDR1 and CDR2: LNHNV, YYDKDF (reference sequence). V lost 0 bases to trimming and J lost 1 base; unmatched junction nucleotides: 8. This CDR3 is 18 amino acids long. The CDR3 DNA reads TGTGCCACCAGCAGAGATTTAGGACAGGGCCGGTCCTACAATGAGCAGTTCTTC. It specifies CATSRDLGQGRSYNEQFF.

The V call is TRBV9, the J call TRBJ2-5; TRBD2 matches at 10 bases. The length of the CDR3 is 15 residues. The germline CDR1 and CDR2 sequences are SGDLS and YYNGEE. The ends lost 3 bases at V and 5 bases at J; junction bases unmatched: 7. The CDR3 DNA reads TGTGCCAGCAGCGAGAGGCTAGCGGGAGTCGAGACCCAGTACTTC. The encoded protein is CASSERLAGVETQYF.

V and J are TRBV5-4 and TRBJ2-1, with a possible D match to TRBD2 (6 bases). V gave up 2 bases and J gave up 3 bases, with 12 bases separating them. Germline values: CDR1 SGHNT, CDR2 YYREEE (reference sequence). The CDR3 contains 15 residues. In nucleotides, the CDR3 is TGTGCCAGCAGCTTAAGGACTAACTTCTACAATGAGCAGTTCTTC. Amino acids: CASSLRTNFYNEQFF.

Comment on this clone: Other DNA sequences within the sample encode an identical CDR3. This chain connects TRBV5-1 to TRBJ2-2; the D is unclear. The germline V gene has CDR1 SGHRS and CDR2 YFSETQ. The CDR3 length is 15 residues. With 0 bases removed from V and 0 bases from J, the gap between germline ends came to 6 bases. Here the CDR3 reads CASSLAGSNTGELFF. The CDR3 DNA follows: TGCGCCAGCAGCTTGGCGGGTTCGAACACCGGGGAGCTGTTTTTT.

J is TRBJ2-7 and V is TRBV11-3; a possible D gene is TRBD2 (5 bases). This CDR3 is built from 14 residues. Germline CDR1 is SGHNT and CDR2 is YENEEA. Between the trimmed V and J ends, which lost 5 bases and 5 bases, there was a span of 16 bases. The CDR3: CASSPGPGIHEQYF. Written as DNA, the CDR3 is TGTGCCAGCAGCCCCGGTCCCGGGATACACGAGCAGTACTTC.

This sequence joins TRBV7-9 and TRBJ2-2; D remains unclear. The V end was cut by 5 bases, the J end by 2 bases, with 9 bases between. CDR3 size: 14 residues. Germline V lookup: CDR1 SEHNR, CDR2 FQNEAQ (reference sequence). The CDR3 spells CASSPPANTGELFF. DNA of the CDR3: TGTGCCAGCAGCCCCCCCGCTAACACCGGGGAGCTGTTTTTT.

The chain carries TRBV29-1 and TRBJ2-4; TRBD1 matches 7 bases. The CDR3 is 13 amino acids. V dropped 7 bases and J dropped 8; count of bases not matched to a gene: 11. The germline CDR1 and CDR2 sequences are SQVTM and ANQGSEA. CDR3 sequence: CSANRGVGDIQYF. CDR3 nucleotide sequence: TGCAGCGCGAACAGGGGAGTAGGGGACATTCAGTACTTC.